This TCR beta chain was sequenced for a study of cytomegalovirus exposure and HLA in healthy donors. As for the study in general: Researchers previously reported finding fewer than 120 million unique TCR beta sequences from about 170 million T cells.

Researchers ran the PCR with 60 Vbeta and 13 Jbeta primers. Method: immunoSEQ multiplex PCR; TCRdb's copy keeps in-frame clones and lacks some. The data contain 110,000 to 150,000 clones, 80% of them singletons. Germline V gene lookup returns CDR1 MNHEY and CDR2 SVGAGI. With 2 bases removed from V and 4 bases from J, the gap between germline ends came to 17 bases. This CDR3 region has 16 residues. A note on this clone: The antigen is not known.

General study results and limits: TCR beta V segments were, for the most part, productive about 90% or about 30% of the time in an earlier analysis. HLA restriction was apparent for most CMV-associated TCR beta chains in a later analysis.

Sample: PBMCs. This receptor was identified in a man aged 25 to 45 in good health and CMV-seronegative. V is TRBV6-5 and J is TRBJ1-2, with D possibly TRBD1 on 6 matching bases. CDR3 region: CASSYVRDTNFYGYTF. The CDR3 coding sequence is TGTGCCAGCAGTTACGTCCGGGACACCAACTTCTATGGCTACACCTTC.